The 10 T cell receptor beta chains given below trace back to one sample, sequenced in a study of neoadjuvant anti-PD-1 for oral cavity cancer. Libraries were prepared by immunoSEQ multiplex PCR; TCRdb keeps only in-frame clonotypes and omits some of them. The table has some 16,000 clones, around two thirds seen once. This sample comprised PBMCs, obtained before nivolumab (anti-PD-1) treatment. The receptors originated from a person between 35 and 79 years old with oral cavity squamous cell carcinoma.

This chain uses TRBV6-6 with TRBJ2-7; TRBD1 aligns across 7 bases. The CDR3 contains 14 residues. The V and J ends lost 6 bases and 6 bases, in that order; junction bases with no gene match: 11. In germline, CDR1 is MNHNY, CDR2 SVGAGI (reference sequence). The CDR3 loop is CASSQVGDRAEQYF. CDR3 DNA sequence: TGTGCCAGCAGCCAAGTCGGTGACAGGGCCGAGCAGTACTTC.

The rearrangement uses TRBV5-1 and TRBJ2-1, with no clear D. Germline V gene data show CDR1 as SGHRS and CDR2 as YFSETQ. The CDR3 has 16 residues. V was shortened by 6 bases and J by 8 bases, with 24 bases between the two germline ends. CDR3 coding DNA: TGCGCCAGCACCCCCTCAGCCCTCCCGCCTGTGGATGAGCAGTTCTTC. Its translation is CASTPSALPPVDEQFF.

This chain uses TRBV11-2 with TRBJ2-3, with D hard to call. The V gene lost 3 bases and the J gene lost 4 bases, with 14 bases spanning the gap. Looked up from germline, CDR1 is SGHAT and CDR2 is FQNNGV. There are 15 residues in the CDR3. The CDR3 loop reads CASSFIYSNPDTQYF. DNA of the CDR3: TGTGCCAGCAGCTTTATTTACTCCAACCCAGATACGCAGTATTTT.

This clone was seen a handful of times. CDR3 sequence: CASRDRDSNNYGYTF. CDR3 nucleotide sequence: TGCGCCAGCAGGGACCGGGACAGCAATAACTATGGCTACACCTTC. The chain is built from TRBV5-1 and TRBJ1-2; TRBD1 matches 7 bases. CDR1 is SGHRS and CDR2 is YFSETQ in the germline V gene. V shed 5 bases, J shed 1 base, and the junction held 8 bases outside the gene matches. The CDR3 consists of 15 residues.

This clone was seen more than once but under ten times. The CDR3 coding sequence is TGTGCCAGCAGTGAAGAGGTGGGGTACACTGAAGCTTTCTTT. Its translation is CASSEEVGYTEAFF. This rearrangement joins TRBV6-1 to TRBJ1-1; D remains unclear. CDR1 is MNHNS, CDR2 SASEGT, per germline. This CDR3 has 14 amino acids. V lost 1 base and J 3 bases, leaving 9 bases between the germline ends.

A few counts support this clone. The chain recombines TRBV7-9 with TRBJ1-4, with no clear D. The V gene's germline CDR1 is SEHNR and CDR2 FQNEAQ (reference sequence). The CDR3 consists of 12 residues. The germline V and J ends were trimmed by 1 base and 8 bases, with 5 bases remaining between them. CDR3 nucleotides: TGTGCCAGCAGCTTAGGTGGGGAAAAACTGTTTTTT. Protein sequence: CASSLGGEKLFF.

The chain combines TRBV29-1 with TRBJ2-7; the D gene is possibly TRBD1 (5 bases). Trimming removed 8 bases at V and 8 bases at J, with 28 bases between. Germline V CDR1 and CDR2: SQVTM, ANQGSEA. The CDR3 covers 15 residues. The DNA of the CDR3 is TGCAGCAACCCGTACATGCGGCAGGGCTCTACGAAGCAGTACTTC. As protein: CSNPYMRQGSTKQYF.

This chain joins TRBV30 and TRBJ1-2, with D possibly TRBD1 on 6 matching bases. There are 13 residues in the CDR3. Trimming cost V 0 bases and J 8 bases, with 13 bases left between them. The germline V gene has CDR1 GTSNPN and CDR2 SVGIG (reference sequence). The CDR3 sequence: CAWSVGGYGGYTF. The CDR3, as DNA: TGTGCCTGGAGTGTTGGGGGCTATGGGGGCTACACCTTC.

The chain carries TRBV6-1 and TRBJ2-7; D remains ambiguous. Trimming stripped 7 bases from V and 7 bases from J, with 14 bases between. The CDR3 contains 12 residues. CDR1 and CDR2 from the germline V gene are MNHNS and SASEGT. The CDR3 nucleotides are TGTGCCAGCACCGACCCTCCAGGAGAGCAGTACTTC. Protein: CASTDPPGEQYF.

This chain uses TRBV5-4 with TRBJ1-1; D unresolved. This CDR3 region has 13 residues. The V gene's germline CDR1 is SGHNT and CDR2 YYREEE (reference sequence). V was pared by 4 bases and J by 1 base, with 8 bases between. The CDR3 region is CASSPQENTEAFF. Here the CDR3 DNA reads TGTGCCAGCAGCCCCCAGGAGAACACTGAAGCTTTCTTT.